The next 6 T cell receptor beta chains were all read from a single sample in a study of tumor-infiltrating lymphocytes in primary liver carcinoma. Starting material of 500 to 600 ng total RNA yielded TCR beta cDNA via a constant-region primer. Three nested multiplex PCR rounds, a slightly modified ARM-PCR method, built the TCR beta libraries. The two initial PCR rounds, roughly 11 cycles each, used TRBV1-TRBV30 forward and C-beta reverse primers. From the multiplex PCR reads, TCRdb called clonotypes with MiXCR, one entry per CDR3 protein. The sample records almost 55,000 distinct CDR3 sequences, about 70% being singletons. Co-extraction yielded RNA and DNA from approximately 20-30 mg of unsorted bulk tissue. The sequenced sample was liver tumor tissue from sampling region 2. Specified subset: tumor region T2, inferior pole. The receptors were sampled from a man aged 40-49 years with primary liver carcinoma and hepatitis B virus infection.

This clonotype was counted a single time. At one end the junction does not follow the germline gene, possibly because of a read error. V gene TRBV6-6 combines with J gene TRBJ1-5; 7 positions match TRBD1. CDR3 length equals 14 residues. Germline V CDR1 and CDR2: MNHNY, SVGAGI (reference sequence). CDR3 in amino acids: CASSYDREDQHQHF. The DNA for the CDR3 is TGTGCCAGCAGTTACGACAGGGAAGATCAGCACCAGCATTTC.

This clonotype was seen only once. One junction end disagrees with the germline gene, perhaps due to a read error. This chain uses TRBV11-2 with TRBJ2-3, with D possibly TRBD2 on 5 matching bases. The CDR3 spans 15 residues. Germline lookup yields CDR1 SGHAT and CDR2 FQNNGV. CDR3 loop: CASSLREVSTNTQYF. In nucleotides, the CDR3 is TGTGCCAGCAGCTTACGGGAAGTTAGCACAAATACGCAGTATTTT.

This clonotype appeared many times. The V gene is TRBV29-1, the J gene TRBJ2-5; TRBD1 aligns across 7 bases. The J segment lost 2 bases and the V segment lost 3 bases, leaving 0 bases of the junction unmatched. The germline V gene has CDR1 SQVTM and CDR2 ANQGSEA. This CDR3 spans 12 amino acids. The CDR3 nucleotides read TGCAGCGTTGACAGGGGGCAAGAGACCCAGTACTTC. This translates into CSVDRGQETQYF.

As to this clonotype: The conserved final phenylalanine or tryptophan is absent from the CDR3, which likely points to a read error. The rearrangement links TRBV6-5 to TRBJ2-1; D is tentatively TRBD1 or TRBD2 (5 bases each). V was clipped by 6 bases and J by 4 bases, with 16 bases between them. There are 15 residues in the CDR3. CDR1 is MNHEY, CDR2 SVGAGI, per germline. The CDR3 nucleotides are TGTGCCAGCAGCAAAGAGGGGAGCTCTTACAATGAGCAGTTCTTA. This codes for CASSKEGSSYNEQFL.

Comment on this clonotype: Its ends do not fully match the called genes, so a read error is possible. CDR3 DNA sequence: TGTGCCATCAGTAAGTCGATGTCCAATCAGCCCCATCATTTT. It is translated as CAISKSMSNQPHHF. The rearrangement uses TRBV10-3 and TRBJ1-5; D uncertain. The germline V gene encodes CDR1 ENHRY and CDR2 SYGVKD. The CDR3 totals 14 residues.

V is TRBV5-8 and J is TRBJ1-1, with TRBD1 as a possible D gene (6 bases). CDR3 length: 18 amino acids. Germline V gene data show CDR1 as SGHTS and CDR2 as YDEGEE. V lost 1 base and J lost 0, with 19 bases in between. CDR3 sequence reads: CASSLKGTRSPMNTEAFF. DNA for the CDR3: TGTGCCAGCAGCTTGAAGGGGACAAGGAGCCCCATGAACACTGAAGCTTTCTTT. The full variable domain, with the rest looked up from reference TRBV5-8 and TRBJ1-1, is EAGVTQSPTHLIKTRGQQATLRCSPISGHTSVYWYQQALGLGLQFLLWYDEGEERNRGNFPPRFSGRQFPNYSSELNVNALELEDSALYLCASSLKGTRSPMNTEAFFGQGTRLTVV.